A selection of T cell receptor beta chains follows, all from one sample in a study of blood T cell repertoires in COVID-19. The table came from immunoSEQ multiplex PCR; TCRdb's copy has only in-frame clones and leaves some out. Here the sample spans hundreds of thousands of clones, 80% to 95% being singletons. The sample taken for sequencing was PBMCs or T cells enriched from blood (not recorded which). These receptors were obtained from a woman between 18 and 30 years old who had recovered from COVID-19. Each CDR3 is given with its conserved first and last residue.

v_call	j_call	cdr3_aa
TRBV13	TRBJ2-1	CASSFSWQAYNEQFF
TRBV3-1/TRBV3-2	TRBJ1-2	CASSHGQYGYTF
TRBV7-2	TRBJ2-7	CASSHLAGGTYEQYF
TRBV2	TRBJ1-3	CASGSTAGNTIYF
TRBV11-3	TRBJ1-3	CASSGGGNTIYF
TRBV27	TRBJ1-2	CASSLFGANYGYTF
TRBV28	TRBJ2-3	CASSLSLIGGAQYF
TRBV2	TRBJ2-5	CASRLDRGVVETQYF
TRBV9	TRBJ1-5	CASSADSGISNQPQHF
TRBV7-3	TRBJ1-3	CASSRRQGGSANTIYF
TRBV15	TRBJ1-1	CATSRLHRGVNTEAFF
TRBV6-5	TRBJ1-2	CASRADRAANYGYTF
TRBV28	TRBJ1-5	CASSSGNQPQHF
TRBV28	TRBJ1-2	CASYRDSTTGGYTF
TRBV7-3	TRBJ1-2	CASSLNSAGGYTF
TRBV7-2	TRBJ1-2	CASSLGQANLYGYTF
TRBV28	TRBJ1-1	CASSLTGNTEAFF
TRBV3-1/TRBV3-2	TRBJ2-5	CASSQENGGTQYF
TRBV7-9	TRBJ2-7	CASSSGTGSYEQYF
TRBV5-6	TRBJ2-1	CASSLGLGGSYNEQFF
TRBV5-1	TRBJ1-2	CASSSGQGEVKGYTF
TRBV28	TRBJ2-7	CASSLLSGWAYEQYF
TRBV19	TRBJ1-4	CASTPRGPGFATNEKLFF
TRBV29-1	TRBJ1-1	CSALVQGSNTEAFF
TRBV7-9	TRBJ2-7	CASSLAGGAYEQYF
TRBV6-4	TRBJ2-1	CASSQWTSGYNEQFF